The 4 T cell receptor beta chains given below trace back to one sample, sequenced in a study of regulatory T cells in long-lasting Graves disease. Relying on iRepertoire HTBI primers and Arm-PCR of CDR3 regions, the team built TCR beta libraries. TCRdb called the multiplex PCR reads again in MiXCR, with one record for every CDR3 protein. The sample includes 650,000 to 700,000 distinct CDR3 sequences, about 32% of them seen just once. The time point is: persistent/refractory GD, antithyroid drugs over 5 years with positive TRAb. Generation of the TCR library employed RNA extracted from PBMCs. Sequenced material: peripheral blood mononuclear cells (PBMCs), taken when the disease was refractory, from a patient treated with antithyroid drugs. These receptors were taken from a female donor with Graves disease.

The chain employs TRBV19 and TRBJ1-5; tentatively, D is TRBD1 (5 bases). Germline values: CDR1 LNHDA, CDR2 SQIVND (reference sequence). V was shortened by 6 bases and J by 0 bases, with 12 bases between the two germline ends. This CDR3 has 15 amino acids. CDR3 DNA sequence: TGTGCCAGTAGGGACATACCATATAGCAATCAGCCCCAGCATTTT. Encoded protein: CASRDIPYSNQPQHF.

V gene TRBV20-1 combines with J gene TRBJ1-5; 9 positions agree with TRBD1. CDR3 length: 13 amino acids. V shed 4 bases, J shed 6 bases, and the junction held 4 bases outside the gene matches. The germline CDR1 and CDR2 sequences are DFQATT and SNEGSKA (reference sequence). CDR3 DNA: TGCAGTGCTAACGAGGACAGGGGTCAGCCCCAGCATTTT. The encoded protein is CSANEDRGQPQHF.

This clonotype was counted at least ten times. This chain joins TRBV6-2 or TRBV6-3 and TRBJ2-7; TRBD2 matches 9 bases. Germline assignment: CDR1 MNHEY and CDR2 SVGEGT. V was clipped by 7 bases and J by 8 bases; unmatched bases: 12. The CDR3 consists of 14 residues. The CDR3 region has the DNA TGTGCCAGCATTCGGGCTAGCGGGGAGTTCAAGCAGTACTTC. Its translation is CASIRASGEFKQYF.

The rearrangement uses TRBV7-6 and TRBJ2-7; tentatively, D is TRBD2 (6 bases). Germline CDR1 is SGHVS and CDR2 is FNYEAQ. V lost 0 bases and J lost 10, with 13 bases in between. CDR3 length: 13 residues. This CDR3 reads CASSLAAGTPQYF. CDR3 DNA sequence: TGTGCCAGCAGCTTAGCGGCGGGGACTCCTCAGTACTTC.